The rows below give T cell receptor beta chains drawn from one sample of a study of T cells in Graves' hyperthyroidism and ophthalmopathy. Using its own MiXCR run on the multiplex PCR reads, TCRdb lists one record per CDR3 protein. Here the sample spans about 570,000 distinct CDR3 sequences, just over 45% being singletons. Sequenced: peripheral blood or thyroid tissue (not recorded which). The receptors were sampled from an adult woman with Graves' disease, either hyperthyroidism or ophthalmopathy (not recorded which). The CDR3 runs from the conserved cysteine through the conserved F or W. The D gene is left open where the match is weak. Rows give clone size only sometimes, using once, few, many, or a class for an expanded clone.

CDR3nt	CDR3aa	len	v_gene	d_gene	j_gene	abundance
TGTGCCAGCAGCTTAGGACGCGGGACAATGGCTAATGAAAAACTGTTTTTT	CASSLGRGTMANEKLFF	17	TRBV7-8	.	TRBJ1-4	many
TGTGCCAGCAGCTTAGCGTCCAGGGCCAATGAAAAACTGTTTTTT	CASSLASRANEKLFF	15	TRBV7-8	.	TRBJ1-4	.
TGCAGTGCTAAAATGGTGGGGAGCTACAATGAGCAGTTCTTC	CSAKMVGSYNEQFF	14	TRBV20-1	.	TRBJ2-1	.
TGCAGTGCCGGGAGGAGGGGGTATGGCTACACCTTC	CSAGRRGYGYTF	12	TRBV20-1	.	TRBJ1-2	once
TGTGCCAGCAGCTTTAAGACAGGGGGTAGCGAGCAGTTCTTC	CASSFKTGGSEQFF	14	TRBV7-9	TRBD1	TRBJ2-1	once
TGTGCCACCAGCATAGCCGGGGGGGAAGGTTTCGAGCAGTACTTC	CATSIAGGEGFEQYF	15	TRBV15	TRBD2	TRBJ2-7	many
TGTGCCAGCAGTGGCGCCCGGGCAGGCTCTGGAAACACCATATATTTT	CASSGARAGSGNTIYF	16	TRBV2	.	TRBJ1-3	many
TGCAGCGTTCTAGGGGGGGGTCTCTATGGCTACACCTTC	CSVLGGGLYGYTF	13	TRBV29-1	.	TRBJ1-2	.
TGCGCCAGCAGTCCTAGCGGGAGAACGGAGACCCAGTACTTC	CASSPSGRTETQYF	14	TRBV10-2	TRBD2	TRBJ2-5	many
TGCAGCGCGCGGGACCGCCTGAGCTCTGGGGCCAACGTCCTGACTTTC	CSARDRLSSGANVLTF	16	TRBV29-1	.	TRBJ2-6	.
TGTGCCATCAGCAGGGGGCTGTTTTTT	CAISRGLFF	9	TRBV10-3	.	TRBJ2-2	.
TGCAGTGCTAGAGCCCCGGACAGGGGACAGTCACCCCTCCACTTT	CSARAPDRGQSPLHF	15	TRBV20-1	TRBD1	TRBJ1-6	many
TGCGCCAGCAGCCAGACGACAGGGGGGGAGACCCAGTACTTC	CASSQTTGGETQYF	14	TRBV4-3	TRBD1	TRBJ2-5	few
TGTGCCAGCAGCCGACAGGAGAGAAACACCATATATTTT	CASSRQERNTIYF	13	TRBV3-1	.	TRBJ1-3	.
TGTGCCAGCAGCGTAGCGGGCGGTGCAACTAATGAAAAACTGTTTTTT	CASSVAGGATNEKLFF	16	TRBV9	.	TRBJ1-4	.
TGCGCCAGCAGCTTGGCTCTGGGGGGCGCGGAGACCCAGTACTTC	CASSLALGGAETQYF	15	TRBV5-1	.	TRBJ2-5	.
TGTGCCAGCAGTTTCGGAGCTACCGACAATGAGCAGTTCTTC	CASSFGATDNEQFF	14	TRBV7-4	.	TRBJ2-1	.
TGTGCCCGGACAGGGGCGACCGGGGAGCTGTTTTTT	CARTGATGELFF	12	TRBV15	TRBD1	TRBJ2-2	.
TGTGCCAGCAGTGAAGAGGGACTTCAGGCCTACAATGAGCAGTTCTTC	CASSEEGLQAYNEQFF	16	TRBV25-1	.	TRBJ2-1	many
TGTGCCAGCAGTGCCCCGCGGGGTAGGTGGGAAGAGACCCAGTACTTC	CASSAPRGRWEETQYF	16	TRBV7-9	.	TRBJ2-5	once
TGTGCCAGCAGCTGGACCGGGACAGGGTCTGGCGAGCAGTACTTC	CASSWTGTGSGEQYF	15	TRBV6-6	TRBD1	TRBJ2-7	many
TGTGCCAGCAGTTTGTCCAGGGGGAGAACGCAGTATTTT	CASSLSRGRTQYF	13	TRBV12-3/TRBV12-4	TRBD1	TRBJ2-3	.
TGCGGACGGCGGACAGGGAACACCGGGGAGCTGTTTTTT	CGRRTGNTGELFF	13	TRBV20-1	TRBD1	TRBJ2-2	.
TGTGCCAGCAGCTTAATACCCTCCTACGAGCAGTACTTC	CASSLIPSYEQYF	13	TRBV9	.	TRBJ2-7	many
TGCGCCAGCAGCCACCCGGGACTAGCGGGACCACCAAACCGGGAGACCCAGTACTTC	CASSHPGLAGPPNRETQYF	19	TRBV4-1	TRBD2	TRBJ2-5	many
TGCGCCAGCAGCCAAGAAGGCCTAGCGGGAGCGTCTGGGGCCAACGTCCTGACTTTC	CASSQEGLAGASGANVLTF	19	TRBV4-1	TRBD2	TRBJ2-6	many
TGTGCCAGCAGCACACAGGGACCCAACTATGGCTACACCTTC	CASSTQGPNYGYTF	14	TRBV7-3	.	TRBJ1-2	.
TGTGCCAGCAGATGGGGGGGAGAGAGTCAGCCCCAGCATTTT	CASRWGGESQPQHF	14	TRBV6-2/TRBV6-3	.	TRBJ1-5	once
TGTGCCAGTAGTCGCGGCGGGAACTCGGAGACCCAGTACTTC	CASSRGGNSETQYF	14	TRBV19	.	TRBJ2-5	few
TGCGCCAGCAGGCAGGGGGCTGGCGGGGAGCTGTTTTTT	CASRQGAGGELFF	13	TRBV10-2	TRBD1	TRBJ2-2	many
TGTGCCAGTAGTAAGTCCCGCGACAGAAACTCTGGAAACACCATATATTTT	CASSKSRDRNSGNTIYF	17	TRBV19	.	TRBJ1-3	many
TGTGCCACCAAGGGGGCGGACTATGGCTACACCTTC	CATKGADYGYTF	12	TRBV6-6	TRBD1	TRBJ1-2	many
TGTGCCAGCAGTTCGACTGGGCAGGGAAATCAGCCCCAGCATTTT	CASSSTGQGNQPQHF	15	TRBV7-8	.	TRBJ1-5	.
TGTGCCAGCAGCTTCGGGACAGCAAATTCACCCCTCCACTTT	CASSFGTANSPLHF	14	TRBV7-9	TRBD1	TRBJ1-6	many
TGCAGTGCTATCCTGGGCGGGACTCAAGAGACCCAGTACTTC	CSAILGGTQETQYF	14	TRBV20-1	.	TRBJ2-5	.
TGCAGCGTTGTTGAACAGGGTTCCGCTGGCTACACCTTC	CSVVEQGSAGYTF	13	TRBV29-1	.	TRBJ1-2	once
TGTGCCAGCAGCCCTAGCGGGCATGCTTCCGGGGAGCTGTTTTTT	CASSPSGHASGELFF	15	TRBV28	TRBD2	TRBJ2-2	.
TGCAGCGTCCTACAGGGGTCCACTGAAGCTTTCTTT	CSVLQGSTEAFF	12	TRBV29-1	TRBD1	TRBJ1-1	many
TGTGCCAGCAGCCAGTCGACAGGGGGCTGGACTGAAGCTTTCTTT	CASSQSTGGWTEAFF	15	TRBV13	TRBD1	TRBJ1-1	few
TGCAGCGTCACAACCGGGCGAAACACTGAAGCTTTCTTT	CSVTTGRNTEAFF	13	TRBV29-1	.	TRBJ1-1	.
TGTGCCTGGAGTGGAGGGGGAGAGACCCAGTACTTC	CAWSGGGETQYF	12	TRBV30	.	TRBJ2-5	few
TGTGCCATCAGTGACCAGAACTACGAGCAGTACTTC	CAISDQNYEQYF	12	TRBV10-3	.	TRBJ2-7	.
TGTGCCACCAGGGGGACTTGGGCTAATGAAAAACTGTTTTTT	CATRGTWANEKLFF	14	TRBV2	TRBD1	TRBJ1-4	many
TGTGCCAGCAGCTTAGACCATCAGCCCCAGCATTTT	CASSLDHQPQHF	12	TRBV7-2	.	TRBJ1-5	many
TGCGCCAGCAGCTTGGGACGGGGGCTAGCGGGACCAGGGGCACACTCGGCACGGGAGACCCAGTACTTC	CASSLGRGLAGPGAHSARETQYF	23	TRBV5-1	TRBD2	TRBJ2-5	.
TGCAGTGCTAGAGAGCGCTGGGCCGGGGAGCTGTTTTTT	CSARERWAGELFF	13	TRBV20-1	.	TRBJ2-2	many
TGTGCCAGCAGTTTAAACGACGCAAGTGGAGAGACCCAGTACTTC	CASSLNDASGETQYF	15	TRBV7-9	.	TRBJ2-5	.
TGTGCCAGCAGCTTGGAGGGGAAGACCCAAGGGACCCAGTACTTC	CASSLEGKTQGTQYF	15	TRBV9	.	TRBJ2-5	.
TGTGCCAGCAGCGGAGGGACTAGCGGGATCTACGAGCAGTACTTC	CASSGGTSGIYEQYF	15	TRBV9	TRBD2	TRBJ2-7	.
TGTGCCAGCAGCCCGGCGGCCGCGGCCTATGGCTACACCTTC	CASSPAAAAYGYTF	14	TRBV7-8	.	TRBJ1-2	many